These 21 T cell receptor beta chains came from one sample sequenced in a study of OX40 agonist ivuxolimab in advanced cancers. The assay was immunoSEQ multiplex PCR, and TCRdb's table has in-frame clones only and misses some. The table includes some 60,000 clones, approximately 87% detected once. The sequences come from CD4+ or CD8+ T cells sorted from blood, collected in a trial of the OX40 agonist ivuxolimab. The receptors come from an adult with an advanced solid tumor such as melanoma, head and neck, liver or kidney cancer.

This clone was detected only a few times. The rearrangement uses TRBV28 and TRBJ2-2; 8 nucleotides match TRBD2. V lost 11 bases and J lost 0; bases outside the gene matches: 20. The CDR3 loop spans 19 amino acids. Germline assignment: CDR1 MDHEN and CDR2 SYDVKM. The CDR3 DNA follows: TGTGCCTCTCTTCGGGGCCGCGGCCGAGCGGGGGCGAACACCGGGGAGCTGTTTTTT. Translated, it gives CASLRGRGRAGANTGELFF. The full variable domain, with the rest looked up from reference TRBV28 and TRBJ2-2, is DVKVTQSSRYLVKRTGEKVFLECVQDMDHENMFWYRQDPGLGLRLIYFSYDVKMKEKGDIPEGYSVSREKKERFSLILESASTNQTSMYLCASLRGRGRAGANTGELFFGEGSRLTVL.

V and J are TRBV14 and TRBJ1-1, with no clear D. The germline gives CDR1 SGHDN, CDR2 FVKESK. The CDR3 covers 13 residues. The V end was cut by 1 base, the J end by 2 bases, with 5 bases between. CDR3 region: CASSQVLNTEAFF. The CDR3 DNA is TGTGCCAGCAGCCAAGTTCTCAACACTGAAGCTTTCTTT.

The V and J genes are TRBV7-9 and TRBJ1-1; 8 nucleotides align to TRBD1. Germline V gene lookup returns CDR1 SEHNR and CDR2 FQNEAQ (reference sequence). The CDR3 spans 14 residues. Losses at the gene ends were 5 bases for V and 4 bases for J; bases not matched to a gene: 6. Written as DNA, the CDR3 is TGTGCCAGCAGCCACCGACAGGGGTCCACTGAAGCTTTCTTT. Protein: CASSHRQGSTEAFF.

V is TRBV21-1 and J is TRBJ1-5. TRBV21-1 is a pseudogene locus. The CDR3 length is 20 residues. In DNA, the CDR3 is TGTGCCAGCAGCAAAAATGGGGGGGGAGAGGGGAGGCATAGCAATCAGCCCCAGCATTTT. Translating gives CASSKNGGGEGRHSNQPQHF.

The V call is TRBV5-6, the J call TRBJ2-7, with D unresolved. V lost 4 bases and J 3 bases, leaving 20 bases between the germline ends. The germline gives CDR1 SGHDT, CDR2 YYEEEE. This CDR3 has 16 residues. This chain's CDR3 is CASSPYGSAEIYEQYF. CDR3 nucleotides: TGTGCCAGCAGCCCCTATGGGTCTGCCGAAATCTACGAGCAGTACTTC.

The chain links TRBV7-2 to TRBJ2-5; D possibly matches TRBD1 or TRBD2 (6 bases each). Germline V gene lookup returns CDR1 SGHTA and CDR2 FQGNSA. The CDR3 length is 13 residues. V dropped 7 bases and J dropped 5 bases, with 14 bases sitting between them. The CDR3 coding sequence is TGTGCCAGCACTCGAGGGGGGAGGGAGACCCAGTACTTC. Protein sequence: CASTRGGRETQYF.

CDR3 region: CASASGSYNEQFF. CDR3 nucleotides: TGTGCCAGCGCTAGCGGGAGCTACAATGAGCAGTTCTTC. The chain is built from TRBV2 and TRBJ2-1; 10 nucleotides align to TRBD2. J lost 3 bases, V lost 8 bases, and 1 base had no gene match. The CDR3 sequence is 13 residues long. Germline V CDR1 and CDR2: SNHLY, FYNNEI.

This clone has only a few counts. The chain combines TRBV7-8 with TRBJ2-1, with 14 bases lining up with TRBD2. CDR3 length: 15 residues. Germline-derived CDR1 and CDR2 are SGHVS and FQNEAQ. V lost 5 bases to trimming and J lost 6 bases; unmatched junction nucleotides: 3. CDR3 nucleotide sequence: TGTGCCAGCAGCCGGGGACTAGCGGGAGTCAATGAGCAGTTCTTC. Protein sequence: CASSRGLAGVNEQFF.

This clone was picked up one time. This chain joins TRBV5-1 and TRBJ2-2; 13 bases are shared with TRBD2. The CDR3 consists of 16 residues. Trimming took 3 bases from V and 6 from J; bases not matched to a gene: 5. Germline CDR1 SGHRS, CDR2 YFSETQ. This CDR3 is CASSWPGLAGAGELFF. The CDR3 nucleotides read TGCGCCAGCAGCTGGCCCGGACTAGCGGGAGCCGGGGAGCTGTTTTTT.

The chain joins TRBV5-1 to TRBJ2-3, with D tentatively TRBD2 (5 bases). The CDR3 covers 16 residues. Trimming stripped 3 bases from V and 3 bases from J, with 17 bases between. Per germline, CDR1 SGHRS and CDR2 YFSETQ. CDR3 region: CASSSSGLEGTDTQYF. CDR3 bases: TGCGCCAGCAGCTCATCTGGACTTGAAGGTACAGATACGCAGTATTTT. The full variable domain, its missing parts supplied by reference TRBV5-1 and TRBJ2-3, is KAGVTQTPRYLIKTRGQQVTLSCSPISGHRSVSWYQQTPGQGLQFLFEYFSETQRNKGNFPGRFSGRQFSNSRSEMNVSTLELGDSALYLCASSSSGLEGTDTQYFGPGTRLTVL.

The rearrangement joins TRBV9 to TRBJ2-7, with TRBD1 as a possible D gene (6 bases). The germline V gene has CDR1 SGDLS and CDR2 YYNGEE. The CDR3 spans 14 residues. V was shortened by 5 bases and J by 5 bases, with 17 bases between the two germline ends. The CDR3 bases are TGTGCCAGCAGTCCGGGACAACCCCTCCACGAGCAGTACTTC. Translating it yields CASSPGQPLHEQYF.

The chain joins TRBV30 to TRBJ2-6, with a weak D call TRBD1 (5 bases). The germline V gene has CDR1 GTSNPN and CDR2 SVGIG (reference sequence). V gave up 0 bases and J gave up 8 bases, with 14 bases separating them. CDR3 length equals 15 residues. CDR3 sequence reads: CAWSVPREGSNVLTF. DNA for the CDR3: TGTGCCTGGAGTGTACCCAGGGAAGGCTCCAACGTCCTGACTTTC.

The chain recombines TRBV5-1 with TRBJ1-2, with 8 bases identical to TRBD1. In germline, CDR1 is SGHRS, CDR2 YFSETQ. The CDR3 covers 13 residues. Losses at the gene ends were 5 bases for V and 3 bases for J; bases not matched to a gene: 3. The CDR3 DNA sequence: TGCGCCAGCAGGCCCAGGGGGCACTATGGCTACACCTTC. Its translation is CASRPRGHYGYTF. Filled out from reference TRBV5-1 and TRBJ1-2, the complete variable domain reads KAGVTQTPRYLIKTRGQQVTLSCSPISGHRSVSWYQQTPGQGLQFLFEYFSETQRNKGNFPGRFSGRQFSNSRSEMNVSTLELGDSALYLCASRPRGHYGYTFGSGTRLTVV.

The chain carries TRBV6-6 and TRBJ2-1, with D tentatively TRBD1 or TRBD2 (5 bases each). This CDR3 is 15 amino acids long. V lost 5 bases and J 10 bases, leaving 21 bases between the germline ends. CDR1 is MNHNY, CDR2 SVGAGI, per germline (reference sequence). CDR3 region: CASSNLRDGPIEQFF. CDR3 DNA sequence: TGTGCCAGCAGTAACCTCCGGGACGGACCAATCGAGCAGTTCTTC.

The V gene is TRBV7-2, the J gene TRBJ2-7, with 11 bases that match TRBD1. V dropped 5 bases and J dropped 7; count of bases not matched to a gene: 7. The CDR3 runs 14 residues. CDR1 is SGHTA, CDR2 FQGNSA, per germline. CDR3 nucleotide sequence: TGTGCCAGCAGCCCCGGGACAGGGGGGTGGGAGCAGTACTTC. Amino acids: CASSPGTGGWEQYF. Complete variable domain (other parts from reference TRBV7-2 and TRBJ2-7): GAGVSQSPSNKVTEKGKDVELRCDPISGHTALYWYRQSLGQGLEFLIYFQGNSAPDKSGLPSDRFSAERTGGSVSTLTIQRTQQEDSAVYLCASSPGTGGWEQYFGPGTRLTVT.

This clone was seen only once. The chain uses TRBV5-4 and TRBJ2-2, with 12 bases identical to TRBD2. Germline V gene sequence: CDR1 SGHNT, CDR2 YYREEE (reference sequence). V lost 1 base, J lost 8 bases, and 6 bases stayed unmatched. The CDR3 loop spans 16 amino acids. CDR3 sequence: CASSLPGLAGLGELFF. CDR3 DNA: TGTGCCAGCAGCTTGCCAGGACTAGCGGGACTAGGGGAGCTGTTTTTT.

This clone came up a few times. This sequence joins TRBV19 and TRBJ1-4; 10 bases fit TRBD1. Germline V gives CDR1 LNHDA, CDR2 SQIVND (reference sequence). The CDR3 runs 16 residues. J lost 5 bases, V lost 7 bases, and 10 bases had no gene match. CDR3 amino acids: CASTSRGQGFNEKLFF. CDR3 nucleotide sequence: TGTGCCAGTACCTCAAGGGGACAGGGGTTCAATGAAAAACTGTTTTTT.

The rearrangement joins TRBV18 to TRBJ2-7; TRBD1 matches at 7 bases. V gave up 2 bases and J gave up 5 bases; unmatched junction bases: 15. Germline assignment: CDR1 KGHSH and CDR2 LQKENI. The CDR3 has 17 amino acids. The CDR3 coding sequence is TGTGCCAGCTCACCAAAGAGCCGAGGGGGACAGTGGGACGAGCAGTACTTC. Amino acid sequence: CASSPKSRGGQWDEQYF.

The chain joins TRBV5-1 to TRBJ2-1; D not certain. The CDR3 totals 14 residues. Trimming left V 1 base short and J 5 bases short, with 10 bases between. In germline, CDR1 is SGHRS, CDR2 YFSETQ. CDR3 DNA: TGCGCCAGCAGCTTGACCGGGTTCGACAATGAGCAGTTCTTC. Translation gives CASSLTGFDNEQFF.

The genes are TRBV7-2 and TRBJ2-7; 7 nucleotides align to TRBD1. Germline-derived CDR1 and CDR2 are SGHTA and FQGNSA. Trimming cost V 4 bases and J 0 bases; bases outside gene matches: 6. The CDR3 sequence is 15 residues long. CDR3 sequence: CASSWTGQSSYEQYF. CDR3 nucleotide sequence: TGTGCCAGCAGCTGGACGGGACAGAGCTCCTACGAGCAGTACTTC.

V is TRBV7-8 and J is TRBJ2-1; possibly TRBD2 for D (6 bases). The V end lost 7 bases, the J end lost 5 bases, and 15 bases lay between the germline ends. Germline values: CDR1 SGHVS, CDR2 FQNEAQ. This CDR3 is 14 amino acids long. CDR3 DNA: TGTGCCAGCATCCGGGACTTCGCCAACAATGAGCAGTTCTTC. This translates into CASIRDFANNEQFF.